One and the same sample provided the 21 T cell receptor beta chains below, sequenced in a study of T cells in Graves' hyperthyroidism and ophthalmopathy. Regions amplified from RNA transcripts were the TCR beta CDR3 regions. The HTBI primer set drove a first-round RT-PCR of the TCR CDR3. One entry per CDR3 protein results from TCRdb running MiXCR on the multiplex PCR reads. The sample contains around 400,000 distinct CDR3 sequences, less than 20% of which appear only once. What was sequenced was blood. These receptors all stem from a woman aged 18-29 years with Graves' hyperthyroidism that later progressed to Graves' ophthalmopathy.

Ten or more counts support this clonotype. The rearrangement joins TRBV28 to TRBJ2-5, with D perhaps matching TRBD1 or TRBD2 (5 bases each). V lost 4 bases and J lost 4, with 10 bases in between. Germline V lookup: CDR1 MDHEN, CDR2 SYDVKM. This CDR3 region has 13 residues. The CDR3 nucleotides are TGTGCCAGCAGTTCAGGGACCCGAGAGACCCAGTACTTC. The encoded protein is CASSSGTRETQYF.

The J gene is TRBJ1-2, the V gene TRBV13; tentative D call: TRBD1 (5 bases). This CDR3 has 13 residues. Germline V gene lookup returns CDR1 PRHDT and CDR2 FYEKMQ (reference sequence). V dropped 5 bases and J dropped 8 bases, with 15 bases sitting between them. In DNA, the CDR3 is TGTGCCAGCAGCCGCACCGGGGGAGGGGGCTACACCTTC. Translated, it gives CASSRTGGGGYTF.

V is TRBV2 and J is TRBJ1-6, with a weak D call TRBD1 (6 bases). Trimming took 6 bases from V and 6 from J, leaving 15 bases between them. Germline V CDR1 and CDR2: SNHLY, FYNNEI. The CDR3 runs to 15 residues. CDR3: CASSPGQSINSPLHF. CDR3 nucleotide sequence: TGTGCCAGCAGCCCCGGACAGTCTATTAATTCACCCCTCCACTTT.

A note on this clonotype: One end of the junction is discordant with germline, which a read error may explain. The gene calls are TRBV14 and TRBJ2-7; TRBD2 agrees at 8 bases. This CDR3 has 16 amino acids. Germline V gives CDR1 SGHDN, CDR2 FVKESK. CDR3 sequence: CASSRLSGGFKYAQYF. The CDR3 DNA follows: TGTGCCAGCAGCCGCCTAAGCGGGGGATTCAAGTACGCGCAGTACTTC.

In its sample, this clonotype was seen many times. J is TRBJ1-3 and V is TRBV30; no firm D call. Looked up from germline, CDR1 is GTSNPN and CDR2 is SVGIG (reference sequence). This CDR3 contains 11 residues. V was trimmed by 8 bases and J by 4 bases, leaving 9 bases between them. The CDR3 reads CALRFGNTIYF. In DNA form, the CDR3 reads TGTGCCCTAAGGTTCGGAAACACCATATATTTT.

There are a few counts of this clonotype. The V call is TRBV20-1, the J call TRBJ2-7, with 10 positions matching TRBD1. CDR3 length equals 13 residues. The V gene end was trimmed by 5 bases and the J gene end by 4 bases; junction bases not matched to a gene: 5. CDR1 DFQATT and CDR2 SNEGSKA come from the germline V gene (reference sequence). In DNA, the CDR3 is TGCAGTGCTTCGCGGACAGGGGGGTACGAGCAGTACTTC. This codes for CSASRTGGYEQYF.

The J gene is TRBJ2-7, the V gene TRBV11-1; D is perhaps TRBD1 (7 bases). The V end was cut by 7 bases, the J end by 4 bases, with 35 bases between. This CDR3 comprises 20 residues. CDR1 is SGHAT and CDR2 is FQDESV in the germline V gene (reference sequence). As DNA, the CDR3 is TGTGCCAGCACCCCGAAACCCCCCAACAGACTAGTTTTCAGGGGGTACGAGCAGTACTTC. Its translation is CASTPKPPNRLVFRGYEQYF. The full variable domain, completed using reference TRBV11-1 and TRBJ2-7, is EAEVAQSPRYKITEKSQAVAFWCDPISGHATLYWYRQILGQGPELLVQFQDESVVDDSQLPKDRFSAERLKGVDSTLKIQPAELGDSAMYLCASTPKPPNRLVFRGYEQYFGPGTRLTVT.

CDR3: CASSYSRDGRTDTQYF. The CDR3 DNA reads TGTGCCAGCAGTTACTCCCGGGACGGGCGCACAGATACGCAGTATTTT. The J gene is TRBJ2-3, the V gene TRBV6-8; D may match TRBD1 or TRBD2 (5 bases each). Germline CDR1 MNHGY, CDR2 SAAAGT. The CDR3 has 16 amino acids. The germline V and J ends were trimmed by 0 bases and 1 base, with 11 bases remaining between them.

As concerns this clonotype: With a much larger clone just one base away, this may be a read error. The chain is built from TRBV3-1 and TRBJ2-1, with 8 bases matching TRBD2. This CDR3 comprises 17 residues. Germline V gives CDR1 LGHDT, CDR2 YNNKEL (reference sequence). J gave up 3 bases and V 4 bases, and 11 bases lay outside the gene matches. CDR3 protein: CASSPASGGNFYNEQFF. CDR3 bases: TGTGCCAGCAGCCCAGCCAGCGGGGGAAATTTCTACAATGAGCAGTTCTTC.

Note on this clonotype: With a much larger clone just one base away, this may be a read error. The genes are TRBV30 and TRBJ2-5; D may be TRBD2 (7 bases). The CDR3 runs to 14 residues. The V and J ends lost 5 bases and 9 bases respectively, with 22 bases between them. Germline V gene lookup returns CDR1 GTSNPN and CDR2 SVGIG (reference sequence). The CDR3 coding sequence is TGTGCCTGGGGGGGGGCGGAGACCAAGATGGCCCAGTACTTC. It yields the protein CAWGGAETKMAQYF.

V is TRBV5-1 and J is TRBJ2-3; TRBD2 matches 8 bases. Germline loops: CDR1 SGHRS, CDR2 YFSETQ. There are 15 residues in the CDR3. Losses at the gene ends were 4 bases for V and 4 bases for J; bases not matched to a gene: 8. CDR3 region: CASSPSAGDADTQYF. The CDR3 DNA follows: TGCGCCAGCAGCCCATCAGCGGGAGATGCAGATACGCAGTATTTT.

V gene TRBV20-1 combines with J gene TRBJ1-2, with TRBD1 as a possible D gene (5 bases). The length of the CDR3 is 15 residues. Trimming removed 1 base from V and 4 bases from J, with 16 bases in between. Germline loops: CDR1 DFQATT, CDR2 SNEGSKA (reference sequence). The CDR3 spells CSARGLGDRGYGYTF. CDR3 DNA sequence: TGCAGTGCTAGAGGGTTAGGGGATAGAGGCTATGGCTACACCTTC.

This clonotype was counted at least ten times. The CDR3 is CASSLGGIDADTQYF. CDR3 DNA: TGCGCCAGCAGCTTGGGGGGCATAGACGCAGATACGCAGTATTTT. The J gene is TRBJ2-3, the V gene TRBV5-1; possibly TRBD1 for D (5 bases). The ends were cut back, 0 bases at V and 4 bases at J, with 12 bases in the middle. The CDR3 sequence is 15 residues long. The germline CDR1 and CDR2 sequences are SGHRS and YFSETQ.

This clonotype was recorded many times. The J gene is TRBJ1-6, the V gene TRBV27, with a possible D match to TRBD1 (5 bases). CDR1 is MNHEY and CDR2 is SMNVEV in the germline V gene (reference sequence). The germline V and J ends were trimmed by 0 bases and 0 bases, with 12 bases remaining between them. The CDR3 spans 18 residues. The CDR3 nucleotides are TGTGCCAGCAGTTTATCAGGGGTGATAAGCTCCTATAATTCACCCCTCCACTTT. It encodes CASSLSGVISSYNSPLHF.

The CDR3 DNA reads as TGTGCCAGCAGCCAGGAATACTCGTTCGGGCTAGCGGGAGTAGGTACCGGGGAGCTGTTTTTT. Amino acids: CASSQEYSFGLAGVGTGELFF. The gene calls are TRBV3-1 and TRBJ2-2, with 10 bases matching TRBD2. After removal of 3 bases from V and 5 bases from J, the junction contained 21 bases not matched to a gene. Germline CDR1 LGHDT, CDR2 YNNKEL (reference sequence). The CDR3 loop spans 21 amino acids.

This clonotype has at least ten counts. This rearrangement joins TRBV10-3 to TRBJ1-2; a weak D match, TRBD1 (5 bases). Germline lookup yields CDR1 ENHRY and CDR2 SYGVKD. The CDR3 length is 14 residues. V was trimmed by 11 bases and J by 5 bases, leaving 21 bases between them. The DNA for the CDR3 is TGTGCCTCACAAGGCCCTGGGGGGAAATATGGCTACACCTTC. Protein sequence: CASQGPGGKYGYTF.

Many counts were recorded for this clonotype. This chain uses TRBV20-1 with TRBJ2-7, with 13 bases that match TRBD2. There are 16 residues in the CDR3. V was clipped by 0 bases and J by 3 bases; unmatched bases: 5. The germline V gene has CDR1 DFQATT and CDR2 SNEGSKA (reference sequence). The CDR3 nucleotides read TGCAGTGCTAGAGACGGGACTAGCGGGATGCTCTACGAGCAGTACTTC. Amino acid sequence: CSARDGTSGMLYEQYF.

The CDR3 sequence is CATSDHNSRVAHSYNEQFF. CDR3 coding DNA: TGTGCCACCAGTGACCATAACTCGAGGGTAGCTCACTCCTACAATGAGCAGTTCTTC. This chain links TRBV24-1 with TRBJ2-1; the D gene is possibly TRBD2 (5 bases). Germline V gives CDR1 KGHDR, CDR2 SFDVKD. The length of the CDR3 is 19 residues. The ends were cut back, 4 bases at V and 0 bases at J, with 21 bases in the middle.

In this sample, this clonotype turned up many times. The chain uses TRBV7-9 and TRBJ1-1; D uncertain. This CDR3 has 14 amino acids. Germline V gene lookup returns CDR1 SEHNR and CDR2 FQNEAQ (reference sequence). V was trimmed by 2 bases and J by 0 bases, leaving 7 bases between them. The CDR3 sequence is CASSLLQMNTEAFF. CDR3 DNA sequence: TGTGCCAGCAGCTTACTACAGATGAACACTGAAGCTTTCTTT.

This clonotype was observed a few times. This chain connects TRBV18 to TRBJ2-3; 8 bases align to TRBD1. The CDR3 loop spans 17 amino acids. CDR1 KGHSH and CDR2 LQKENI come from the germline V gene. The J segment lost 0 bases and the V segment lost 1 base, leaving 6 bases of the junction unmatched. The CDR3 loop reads CASSPLTGVFSTDTQYF. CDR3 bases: TGTGCCAGCTCACCACTGACAGGGGTTTTCAGCACAGATACGCAGTATTTT. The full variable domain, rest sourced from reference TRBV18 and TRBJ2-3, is NAGVMQNPRHLVRRRGQEARLRCSPMKGHSHVYWYRQLPEEGLKFMVYLQKENIIDESGMPKERFSAEFPKEGPSILRIQQVVRGDSAAYFCASSPLTGVFSTDTQYFGPGTRLTVL.

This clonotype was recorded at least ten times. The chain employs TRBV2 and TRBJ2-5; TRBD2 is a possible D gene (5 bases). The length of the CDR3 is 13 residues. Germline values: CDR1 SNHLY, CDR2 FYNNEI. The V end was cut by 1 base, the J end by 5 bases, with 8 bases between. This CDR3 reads CASSEGPGETQYF. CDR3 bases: TGTGCCAGCAGTGAAGGTCCGGGGGAGACCCAGTACTTC.